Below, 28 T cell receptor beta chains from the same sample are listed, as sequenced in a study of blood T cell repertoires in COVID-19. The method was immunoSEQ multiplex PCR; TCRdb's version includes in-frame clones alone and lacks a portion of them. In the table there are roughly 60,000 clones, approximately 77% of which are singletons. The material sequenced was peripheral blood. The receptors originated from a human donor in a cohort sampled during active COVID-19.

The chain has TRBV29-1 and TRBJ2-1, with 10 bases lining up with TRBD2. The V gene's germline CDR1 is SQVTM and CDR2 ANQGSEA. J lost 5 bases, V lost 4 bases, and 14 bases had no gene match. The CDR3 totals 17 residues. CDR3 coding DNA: TGCAGCGTTGCCTACTACGGGGTTAGCGGGAGGAACAATGAGCAGTTCTTC. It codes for CSVAYYGVSGRNNEQFF.

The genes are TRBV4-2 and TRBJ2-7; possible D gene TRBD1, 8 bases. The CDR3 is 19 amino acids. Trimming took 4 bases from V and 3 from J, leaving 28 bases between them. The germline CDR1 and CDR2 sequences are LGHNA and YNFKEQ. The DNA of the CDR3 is TGTGCCAGCAGCCGAGCTGACAGGGGAATCGGCGGGAGTATCTACGAGCAGTACTTC. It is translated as CASSRADRGIGGSIYEQYF.

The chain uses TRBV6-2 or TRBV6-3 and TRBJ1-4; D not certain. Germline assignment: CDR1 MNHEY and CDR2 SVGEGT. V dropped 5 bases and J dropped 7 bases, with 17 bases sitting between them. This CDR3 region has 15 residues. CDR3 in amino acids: CASSPRQLRGEKLFF. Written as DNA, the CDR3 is TGTGCCAGCAGTCCACGACAACTACGGGGTGAAAAACTGTTTTTT.

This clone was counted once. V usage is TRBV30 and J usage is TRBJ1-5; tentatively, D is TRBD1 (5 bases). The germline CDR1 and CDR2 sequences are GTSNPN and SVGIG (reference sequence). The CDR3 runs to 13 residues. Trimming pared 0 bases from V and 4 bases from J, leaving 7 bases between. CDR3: CAWSVGGNQPQHF. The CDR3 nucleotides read TGTGCCTGGAGTGTCGGGGGGAATCAGCCCCAGCATTTT.

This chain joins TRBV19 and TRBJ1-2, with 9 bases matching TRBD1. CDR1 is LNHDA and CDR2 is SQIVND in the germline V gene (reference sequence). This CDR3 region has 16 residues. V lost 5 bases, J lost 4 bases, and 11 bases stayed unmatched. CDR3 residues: CASSFLTGGAGYGYTF. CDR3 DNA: TGTGCCAGTAGTTTCCTGACAGGGGGGGCAGGCTATGGCTACACCTTC.

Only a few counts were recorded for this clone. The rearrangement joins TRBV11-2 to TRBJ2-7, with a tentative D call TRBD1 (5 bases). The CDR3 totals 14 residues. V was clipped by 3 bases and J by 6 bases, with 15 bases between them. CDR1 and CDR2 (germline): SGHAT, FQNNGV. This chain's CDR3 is CASSFGQGEFEQYF. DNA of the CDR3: TGTGCCAGCAGCTTCGGGCAGGGCGAGTTCGAGCAGTACTTC.

This CDR3 reads CASSLAGQGAFEKLFF. The CDR3 region has the DNA TGTGCCAGTAGTCTTGCAGGGCAGGGGGCTTTTGAAAAACTGTTTTTT. V gene TRBV19 combines with J gene TRBJ1-4; 8 positions agree with TRBD1. Losses at the gene ends were 5 bases for V and 7 bases for J; bases not matched to a gene: 12. CDR1 and CDR2 (germline): LNHDA, SQIVND (reference sequence). This CDR3 region has 16 residues.

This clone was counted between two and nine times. The CDR3 region has the DNA TGTGCCAGCAGCGTTGAGAAGGGCCCCGAGCGGGAAAAACTGTTTTTT. It encodes CASSVEKGPEREKLFF. This chain connects TRBV9 to TRBJ1-4; no clear D. There are 16 residues in the CDR3. Germline values: CDR1 SGDLS, CDR2 YYNGEE. V was pared by 2 bases and J by 8 bases, with 19 bases between.

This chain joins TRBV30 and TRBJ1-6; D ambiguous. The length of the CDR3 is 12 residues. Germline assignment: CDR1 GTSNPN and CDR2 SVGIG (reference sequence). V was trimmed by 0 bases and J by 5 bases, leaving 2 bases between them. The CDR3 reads CAWSVNNSPLHF. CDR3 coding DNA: TGTGCCTGGAGTGTTAATAATTCACCCCTCCACTTT.

The CDR3 region is CASTHRRAGGPIEQYF. The CDR3 nucleotides read TGTGCCAGCACCCACCGGAGGGCGGGAGGTCCTATCGAGCAGTACTTC. J is TRBJ2-7 and V is TRBV6-8, with 8 bases that match TRBD2. CDR3 size: 16 residues. With V trimmed by 7 bases and J by 6 bases, 17 bases remained unmatched. CDR1 is MNHGY, CDR2 SAAAGT, per germline.

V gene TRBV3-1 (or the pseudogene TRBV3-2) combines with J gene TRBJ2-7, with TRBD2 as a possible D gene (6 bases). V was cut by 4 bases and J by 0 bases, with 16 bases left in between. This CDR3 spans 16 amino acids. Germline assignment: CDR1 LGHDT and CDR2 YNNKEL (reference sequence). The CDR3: CASSRLHSGSSYEQYF. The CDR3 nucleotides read TGTGCCAGCAGCCGTCTCCATAGCGGCAGCTCCTACGAGCAGTACTTC.

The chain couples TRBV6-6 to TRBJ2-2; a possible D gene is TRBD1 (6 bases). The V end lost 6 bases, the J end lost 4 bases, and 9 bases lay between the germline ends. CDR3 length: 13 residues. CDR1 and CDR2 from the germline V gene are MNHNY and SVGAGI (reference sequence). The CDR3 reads CASRGASTGELFF. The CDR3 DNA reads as TGTGCCAGCAGGGGGGCCAGCACCGGGGAGCTGTTTTTT.

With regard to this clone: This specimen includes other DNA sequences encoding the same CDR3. Written as DNA, the CDR3 is TGTGCCAGCAGTAGGACAGTGAACACTGAAGCTTTCTTT. Its translation: CASSRTVNTEAFF. This sequence joins TRBV6-2 or TRBV6-3 and TRBJ1-1; D possibly corresponds to TRBD1 (6 bases). Germline V lookup: CDR1 MNHEY, CDR2 SVGEGT. CDR3 length: 13 residues. V was cut by 5 bases and J by 0 bases, with 7 bases left in between.

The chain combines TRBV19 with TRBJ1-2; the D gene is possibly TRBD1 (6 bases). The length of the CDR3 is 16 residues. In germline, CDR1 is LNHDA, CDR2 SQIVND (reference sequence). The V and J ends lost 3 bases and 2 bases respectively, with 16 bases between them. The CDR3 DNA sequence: TGTGCCAGTAGTATTCGATCGGGGGGCCGCAACTATGGCTACACCTTC. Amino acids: CASSIRSGGRNYGYTF.

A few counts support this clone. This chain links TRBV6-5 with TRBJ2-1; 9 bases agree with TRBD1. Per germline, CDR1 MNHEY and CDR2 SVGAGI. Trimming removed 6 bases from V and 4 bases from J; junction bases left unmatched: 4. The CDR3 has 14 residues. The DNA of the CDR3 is TGTGCCAGCAGACCCGGGACAGGGTACAATGAGCAGTTCTTC. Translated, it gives CASRPGTGYNEQFF.

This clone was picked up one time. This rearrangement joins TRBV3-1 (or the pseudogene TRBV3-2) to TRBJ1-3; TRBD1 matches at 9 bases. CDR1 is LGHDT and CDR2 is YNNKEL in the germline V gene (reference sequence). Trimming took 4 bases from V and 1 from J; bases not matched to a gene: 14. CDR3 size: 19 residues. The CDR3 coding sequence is TGTGCCAGCAGCCCTATACAGGGGGCGGCGGTCGTTTCTGGAAACACCATATATTTT. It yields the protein CASSPIQGAAVVSGNTIYF.

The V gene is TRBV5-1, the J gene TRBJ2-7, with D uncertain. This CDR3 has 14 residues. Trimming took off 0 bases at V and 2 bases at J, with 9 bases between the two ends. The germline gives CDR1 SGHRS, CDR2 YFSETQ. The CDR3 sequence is CASSLDSFAYEQYF. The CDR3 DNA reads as TGCGCCAGCAGCTTGGACAGTTTTGCCTACGAGCAGTACTTC.

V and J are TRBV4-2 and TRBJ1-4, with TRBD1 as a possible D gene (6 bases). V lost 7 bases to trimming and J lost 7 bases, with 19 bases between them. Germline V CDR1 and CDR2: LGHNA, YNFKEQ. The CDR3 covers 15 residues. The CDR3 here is CASNPRQALGEKLFF. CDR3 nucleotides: TGTGCCAGCAACCCCCGACAGGCCCTAGGTGAAAAACTGTTTTTT.

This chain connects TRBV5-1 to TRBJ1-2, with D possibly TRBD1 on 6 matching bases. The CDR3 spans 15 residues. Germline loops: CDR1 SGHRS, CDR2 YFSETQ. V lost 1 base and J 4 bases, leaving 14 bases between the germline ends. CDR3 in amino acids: CASSLSRGAGYGYTF. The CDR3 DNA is TGCGCCAGCAGCTTGTCCAGGGGAGCTGGCTATGGCTACACCTTC.

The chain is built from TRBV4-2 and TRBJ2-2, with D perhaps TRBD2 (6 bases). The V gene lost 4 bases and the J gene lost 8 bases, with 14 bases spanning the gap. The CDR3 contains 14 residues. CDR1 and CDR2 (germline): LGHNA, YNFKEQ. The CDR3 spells CASSPGVVRGELFF. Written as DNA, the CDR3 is TGTGCCAGCAGCCCGGGGGTGGTAAGGGGGGAGCTGTTTTTT.

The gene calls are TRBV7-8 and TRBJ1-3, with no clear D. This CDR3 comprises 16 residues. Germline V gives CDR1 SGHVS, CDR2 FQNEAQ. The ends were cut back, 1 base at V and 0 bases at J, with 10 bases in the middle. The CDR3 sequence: CASSLVEAISGNTIYF. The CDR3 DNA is TGTGCCAGCAGCTTAGTTGAAGCAATCTCTGGAAACACCATATATTTT.

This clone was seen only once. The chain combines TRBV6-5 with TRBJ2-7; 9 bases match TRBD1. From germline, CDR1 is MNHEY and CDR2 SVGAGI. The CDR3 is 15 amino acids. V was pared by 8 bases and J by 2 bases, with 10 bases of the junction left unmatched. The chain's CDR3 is CASGSRTGDPYEQYF. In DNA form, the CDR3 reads TGTGCCAGCGGAAGTCGGACAGGGGACCCCTACGAGCAGTACTTC.

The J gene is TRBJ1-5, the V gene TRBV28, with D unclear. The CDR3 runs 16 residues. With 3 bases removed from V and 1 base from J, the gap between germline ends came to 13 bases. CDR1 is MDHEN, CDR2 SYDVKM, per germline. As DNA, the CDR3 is TGTGCCAGCAGTTTCGGGGAACAGTTAAGCAATCAGCCCCAGCATTTT. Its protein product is CASSFGEQLSNQPQHF.

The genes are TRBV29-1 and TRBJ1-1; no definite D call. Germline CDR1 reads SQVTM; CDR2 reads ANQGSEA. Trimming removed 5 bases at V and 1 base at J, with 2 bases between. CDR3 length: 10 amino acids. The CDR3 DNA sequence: TGCAGCGTTCAGAACACTGAAGCTTTCTTT. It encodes CSVQNTEAFF. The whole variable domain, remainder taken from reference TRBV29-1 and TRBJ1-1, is SAVISQKPSRDICQRGTSLTIQCQVDSQVTMMFWYRQQPGQSLTLIATANQGSEATYESGFVIDKFPISRPNLTFSTLTVSNMSPEDSSIYLCSVQNTEAFFGQGTRLTVV.

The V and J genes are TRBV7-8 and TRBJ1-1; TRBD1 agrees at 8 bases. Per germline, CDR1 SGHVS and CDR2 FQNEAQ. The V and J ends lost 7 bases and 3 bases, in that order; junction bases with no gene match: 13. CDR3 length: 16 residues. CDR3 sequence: CASTFATTGADTEAFF. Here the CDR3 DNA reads TGTGCCAGCACCTTCGCCACGACAGGGGCGGACACTGAAGCTTTCTTT. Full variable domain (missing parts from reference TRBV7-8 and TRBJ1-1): GAGVSQSPRYKVAKRGQDVALRCDPISGHVSLFWYQQALGQGPEFLTYFQNEAQLDKSGLPSDRFFAERPEGSVSTLKIQRTQQEDSAVYLCASTFATTGADTEAFFGQGTRLTVV.

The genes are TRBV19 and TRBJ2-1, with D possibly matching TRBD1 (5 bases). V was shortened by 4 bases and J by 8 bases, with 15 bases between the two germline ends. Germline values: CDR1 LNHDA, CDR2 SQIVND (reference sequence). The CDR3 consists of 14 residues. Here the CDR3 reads CASSKDPLGHEQFF. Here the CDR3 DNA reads TGTGCCAGTAGTAAAGACCCCTTGGGGCATGAGCAGTTCTTC.

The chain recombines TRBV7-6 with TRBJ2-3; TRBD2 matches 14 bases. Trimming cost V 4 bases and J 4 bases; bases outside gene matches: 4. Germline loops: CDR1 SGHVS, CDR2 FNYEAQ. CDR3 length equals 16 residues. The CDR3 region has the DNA TGTGCCAGCAGCTACAAGGGACTAGCGGGAGCAGATACGCAGTATTTT. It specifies CASSYKGLAGADTQYF.

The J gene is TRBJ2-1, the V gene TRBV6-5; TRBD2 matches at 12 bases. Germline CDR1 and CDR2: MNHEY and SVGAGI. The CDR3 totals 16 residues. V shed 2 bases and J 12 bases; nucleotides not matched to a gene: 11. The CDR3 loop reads CASSYDGTSGLLGQFF. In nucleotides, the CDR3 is TGTGCCAGCAGTTACGACGGGACTAGCGGGCTTTTAGGGCAGTTCTTC.